This TCR beta chain was profiled in a study of blood T cell repertoires in COVID-19. Study-wide background: In each case, the material was cDNA or gDNA derived from T cells, B-cell-depleted T cells, or PBMCs.

Looked up from germline, CDR1 is MRHNA and CDR2 is SNTAGT. The CDR3 has 12 amino acids. Trimming left V 10 bases short and J 4 bases short, with 13 bases between. The repertoire was sequenced with immunoSEQ multiplex PCR; TCRdb's copy has only in-frame clones and lacks some. In the table there are roughly 98,000 clones, about 81% of which are singletons. This receptor was taken from a human donor in a cohort sampled during active COVID-19. Sequencing was performed on peripheral blood. This chain links TRBV6-4 with TRBJ1-2; D remains ambiguous. The DNA for the CDR3 is TGTGCCACCCGGGATTCGGCCTATGGCTACACCTTC. Translated, it gives CATRDSAYGYTF.